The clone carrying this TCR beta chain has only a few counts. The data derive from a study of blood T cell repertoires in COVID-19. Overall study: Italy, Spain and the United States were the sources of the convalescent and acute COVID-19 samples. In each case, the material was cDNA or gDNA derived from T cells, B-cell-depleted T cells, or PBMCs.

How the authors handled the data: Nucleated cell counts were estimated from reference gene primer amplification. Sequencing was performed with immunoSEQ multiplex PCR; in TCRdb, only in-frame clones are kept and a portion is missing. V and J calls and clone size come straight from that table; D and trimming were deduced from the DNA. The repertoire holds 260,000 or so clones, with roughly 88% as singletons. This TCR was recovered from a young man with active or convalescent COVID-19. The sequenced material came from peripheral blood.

Here the CDR3 reads CASSMRRQVTNQPQHF. CDR3 in DNA: TGTGCCAGTAGTATGCGTCGACAGGTAACGAATCAGCCCCAGCATTTT. The rearrangement links TRBV19 to TRBJ1-5; tentatively, D is TRBD1 (6 bases). CDR3 length: 16 amino acids. The V end was cut by 3 bases, the J end by 4 bases, with 16 bases between. Germline CDR1 reads LNHDA; CDR2 reads SQIVND (reference sequence).